These T cell receptor beta chains were read from a single sample in a study of cytomegalovirus exposure and HLA in healthy donors. TCRdb's copy holds only in-frame clones and misses some; the assay was immunoSEQ multiplex PCR. Of about 160,000 clones detected, roughly nine tenths appear once; the ten largest clones hold around 0.93%. The sequenced material came from PBMCs. The receptors stem from a woman in her 30s in good health and CMV-seronegative. The CDR3 runs from the conserved cysteine through the conserved F or W. The D gene is left open where the match is weak.

CDR3aa	CDR3nt	v_gene	j_gene	len	d_gene
CAWSVPSGNTGELFF	TGTGCCTGGAGTGTACCTAGCGGGAACACCGGGGAGCTGTTTTTT	TRBV30	TRBJ2-2	15	TRBD2
CASSVTGRALGGANVLTF	TGTGCCAGCAGTGTAACAGGGAGGGCCCTGGGAGGGGCCAACGTCCTGACTTTC	TRBV6-1	TRBJ2-6	18	-
CASSVPQGLNTEAFF	TGTGCCAGCAGCGTCCCACAGGGGTTGAACACTGAAGCTTTCTTT	TRBV2	TRBJ1-1	15	TRBD1
CASSVKTVNTEAFF	TGTGCCAGCAGTGTCAAGACAGTGAACACTGAAGCTTTCTTT	TRBV6-1	TRBJ1-1	14	-
CASSQEARGNTEAFF	TGCGCCAGCAGCCAAGAAGCGCGGGGGAACACTGAAGCTTTCTTT	TRBV4-3	TRBJ1-1	15	-
CASAGGTYRDQPQHF	TGTGCCAGCGCGGGGGGTACTTATCGCGATCAGCCCCAGCATTTT	TRBV28	TRBJ1-5	15	-
CASSSGQNTGELFF	TGTGCCAGCAGTTCTGGACAGAACACCGGGGAGCTGTTTTTT	TRBV28	TRBJ2-2	14	-
CASSYGAGNQPQHF	TGTGCCAGCAGTTACGGGGCAGGGAATCAGCCCCAGCATTTT	TRBV6-5	TRBJ1-5	14	-
CASGLQGRGTEAFF	TGTGCTAGTGGTTTACAGGGGCGAGGCACTGAAGCTTTCTTT	TRBV12-5	TRBJ1-1	14	TRBD1
CASSVPPGSEAFF	TGTGCCAGCAGCGTACCACCGGGATCTGAAGCTTTCTTT	TRBV7-9	TRBJ1-1	13	-
CASSGGTSGAGPDTQYF	TGTGCCAGCAGTGGGGGGACTAGCGGGGCGGGTCCAGATACGCAGTATTTT	TRBV28	TRBJ2-3	17	TRBD2